A single sample is the source of the 16 T cell receptor beta chains below, sequenced in a study of T cell responses to AZD1222 COVID-19 vaccine (dated by TCRdb to the early 2020s). The library was built by means of the immunoSEQ multiplex PCR assay. The table comes from immuneACCESS by way of TCRdb, which keeps in-frame sequences with V and J called. Part of the clones is missing from these tables; in studies checked, under half for an unresolved V gene and the rest for unknown reasons. Recorded for this sample are roughly 150,000 clones; around 93% of them occurred a single time. 4% to 5.5% of the sample is in the top ten clones. The time point label for this specimen denotes: baseline before first vaccination. The material sequenced was peripheral blood, taken on day 0 of AZD1222 vaccination. These receptors came from an adult in good health.

The CDR3 DNA follows: TGTGCCAGTAGCCCCGGGACAGAATATCAGCCCCAGCATTTT. Translating gives CASSPGTEYQPQHF. The chain carries TRBV19 and TRBJ1-5; TRBD1 matches at 7 bases. Germline V gene lookup returns CDR1 LNHDA and CDR2 SQIVND (reference sequence). The CDR3 has 14 residues. The V and J ends lost 6 bases and 5 bases, in that order; junction bases with no gene match: 7. The whole variable domain, remainder taken from reference TRBV19 and TRBJ1-5, is DGGITQSPKYLFRKEGQNVTLSCEQNLNHDAMYWYRQDPGQGLRLIYYSQIVNDFQKGDIAEGYSVSREKKESFPLTVTSAQKNPTAFYLCASSPGTEYQPQHFGDGTRLSIL.

This chain uses TRBV6-1 with TRBJ2-1; 8 nucleotides align to TRBD2. The germline CDR1 and CDR2 sequences are MNHNS and SASEGT. Trimming cost V 4 bases and J 1 base; bases outside gene matches: 6. The CDR3 extends over 16 amino acids. CDR3 sequence: CASSAGAGVSYNEQFF. The CDR3 DNA sequence: TGTGCCAGCAGTGCGGGAGCGGGAGTATCCTACAATGAGCAGTTCTTC.

This clone was observed a single time. The chain combines TRBV11-1 with TRBJ2-1; 9 nucleotides align to TRBD2. The CDR3 is 16 amino acids. The J segment lost 3 bases and the V segment lost 2 bases, leaving 5 bases of the junction unmatched. Germline loops: CDR1 SGHAT, CDR2 FQDESV (reference sequence). The CDR3 protein is CASSLKGTSFYNEQFF. The CDR3 bases are TGTGCCAGCAGCTTAAAGGGGACTAGCTTCTACAATGAGCAGTTCTTC.

The chain has TRBV6-5 and TRBJ2-7, with unresolved D. Germline V gene lookup returns CDR1 MNHEY and CDR2 SVGAGI. CDR3 size: 15 residues. With 0 bases removed from V and 0 bases from J, the gap between germline ends came to 9 bases. The CDR3 is CASSYSGSSSYEQYF. For the CDR3, the DNA is TGTGCCAGCAGTTACTCGGGCTCGAGCTCCTACGAGCAGTACTTC.

The gene calls are TRBV4-3 and TRBJ2-3, with D uncertain. The CDR3 loop spans 13 amino acids. V was clipped by 0 bases and J by 3 bases, with 4 bases between them. The V gene's germline CDR1 is LGHNA and CDR2 YSLEER. CDR3 in DNA: TGCGCCAGCAGCCAAGATCCAACAGATACGCAGTATTTT. Translated, it gives CASSQDPTDTQYF.

This clone occurred once. The identical CDR3 is also encoded by other nucleotide sequences in the sample. The chain recombines TRBV29-1 with TRBJ2-2; 14 nucleotides agree with TRBD2. CDR1 is SQVTM and CDR2 is ANQGSEA in the germline V gene. The V segment lost 4 bases and the J segment 4 bases; nucleotides outside the gene matches: 5. The CDR3 has 16 residues. CDR3 in DNA: TGCAGCGTTGGGGGACTAGCGGGGGTGGTCACCGGGGAGCTGTTTTTT. Translation: CSVGGLAGVVTGELFF.

The V call is TRBV28, the J call TRBJ1-5, with 7 nucleotides matching TRBD1. The CDR3 has 11 residues. The trim removed 6 bases at V and 16 bases at J, leaving 9 bases unmatched. Germline V CDR1 and CDR2: MDHEN, SYDVKM. The chain's CDR3 is CASRRQGEYHF. In DNA form, the CDR3 reads TGTGCCAGCAGAAGACAGGGTGAATACCATTTT. Based on the CDR3 plus reference TRBV28 and TRBJ1-5, the full variable domain is DVKVTQSSRYLVKRTGEKVFLECVQDMDHENMFWYRQDPGLGLRLIYFSYDVKMKEKGDIPEGYSVSREKKERFSLILESASTNQTSMYLCASRRQGEYHFGDGTRLSIL.

The chain is built from TRBV5-6 and TRBJ2-1, with 10 bases lining up with TRBD2. CDR3 length: 19 residues. Germline V gene lookup returns CDR1 SGHDT and CDR2 YYEEEE. The J segment lost 1 base and the V segment lost 0 bases, leaving 10 bases of the junction unmatched. CDR3 protein: CASSLASGRGSGSYNEQFF. The DNA of the CDR3 is TGTGCCAGCAGCTTGGCAAGCGGGAGGGGGAGTGGGTCCTACAATGAGCAGTTCTTC.

The chain combines TRBV5-6 with TRBJ2-2, with TRBD2 as a possible D gene (6 bases). Germline CDR1 and CDR2: SGHDT and YYEEEE. The CDR3 covers 14 residues. V gave up 1 base and J gave up 7 bases, with 11 bases separating them. CDR3 amino acids: CASSLISGGGELFF. CDR3 DNA: TGTGCCAGCAGCTTGATTAGCGGCGGCGGGGAGCTGTTTTTT.

The gene calls are TRBV5-1 and TRBJ2-5, with a weak D call TRBD1 (6 bases). The CDR3 is made up of 14 amino acids. Trimming removed 3 bases at V and 4 bases at J, with 13 bases between. The germline CDR1 and CDR2 sequences are SGHRS and YFSETQ. This chain's CDR3 is CASSSQGPPETQYF. CDR3 bases: TGCGCCAGCAGCTCACAGGGACCTCCAGAGACCCAGTACTTC.

The V call is TRBV6-5, the J call TRBJ1-3; a possible D gene is TRBD1 (6 bases). The germline V gene encodes CDR1 MNHEY and CDR2 SVGAGI. V was shortened by 7 bases and J by 0 bases, with 13 bases between the two germline ends. The CDR3 runs to 15 residues. CDR3 in DNA: TGTGCCAGCAAAATACAGGGTTCCTCTGGAAACACCATATATTTT. It codes for CASKIQGSSGNTIYF.

V gene TRBV6-5 combines with J gene TRBJ2-7; 10 bases match TRBD2. The trim removed 6 bases at V and 1 base at J, leaving 3 bases unmatched. This CDR3 is 14 amino acids long. Germline V lookup: CDR1 MNHEY, CDR2 SVGAGI. This CDR3 reads CASRRLAGSYEQYF. DNA for the CDR3: TGTGCCAGCAGGAGACTAGCGGGTTCCTACGAGCAGTACTTC.

V usage is TRBV30 and J usage is TRBJ1-1; 9 nucleotides align to TRBD1. The CDR3 extends over 15 amino acids. Germline V gene sequence: CDR1 GTSNPN, CDR2 SVGIG (reference sequence). V lost 3 bases, J lost 0 bases, and 5 bases stayed unmatched. The DNA for the CDR3 is TGTGCCTGGAGCCCCGGGACAGGGATGAACACTGAAGCTTTCTTT. Translation gives CAWSPGTGMNTEAFF.

This chain links TRBV2 with TRBJ1-5; a weak D match, TRBD1 (6 bases). Germline CDR1 reads SNHLY; CDR2 reads FYNNEI. The CDR3 is 15 amino acids. Trimming left V 7 bases short and J 3 bases short, with 16 bases between. The CDR3 loop is CASTVTGSANQPQHF. The CDR3 DNA reads TGTGCCAGCACTGTTACAGGGTCCGCCAATCAGCCCCAGCATTTT.

The chain couples TRBV7-2 to TRBJ1-2; 7 bases line up with TRBD1. The V and J ends lost 5 bases and 2 bases, in that order; junction bases with no gene match: 11. Per the germline V gene, CDR1 is SGHTA and CDR2 is FQGNSA. The CDR3 loop spans 16 amino acids. The CDR3 spells CASSNGRTGPNYGYTF. The CDR3 DNA follows: TGTGCCAGCAGCAACGGGCGGACAGGCCCGAACTATGGCTACACCTTC.

This clone was observed a few times. The chain links TRBV19 to TRBJ2-4, with a possible D match to TRBD1 (7 bases). This CDR3 has 17 residues. The germline V and J ends were trimmed by 4 bases and 2 bases, with 18 bases remaining between them. Germline V gene data show CDR1 as LNHDA and CDR2 as SQIVND (reference sequence). The CDR3 region is CASSTMEGAGTKNIQYF. In DNA form, the CDR3 reads TGTGCCAGTAGTACGATGGAGGGGGCAGGGACCAAAAACATTCAGTACTTC.